Presented here are 23 T cell receptor beta chains from one specimen sequenced in a study of metastatic and nonmetastatic thyroid tumors. Using MiXCR, TCRdb re-called clones from the PCR reads. In the table there are several thousand clones, roughly 33% of which are singletons. Thyroid surgery was performed in patients who had received no treatment beforehand. The sample consisted of tumor tissue. The source of these receptors is a female donor with papillary thyroid cancer or a benign thyroid nodule (not recorded which). Some clones in this sample may be carry-over from other donors' samples.

This clone was seen a few times. The chain uses TRBV6-1 and TRBJ2-7; 9 bases fit TRBD2. The junction had 6 bases not matched to a gene; V was cut back by 4 bases and J by 5 bases. Germline CDR1 reads MNHNS; CDR2 reads SASEGT. This CDR3 spans 14 amino acids. CDR3 coding DNA: TGTGCCAGCAGTGGAGGACTAGCGTCCGACGAGCAGTACTTC. Protein: CASSGGLASDEQYF.

For this clone: A much larger clone sits a single nucleotide away, making a read error possible. This sequence joins TRBV25-1 and TRBJ2-3; D may be TRBD1 (5 bases). Germline CDR1 MGHDK, CDR2 SYGVNS. This CDR3 spans 17 amino acids. The CDR3 region is CASSPKGETENTDTQSF. The CDR3 DNA sequence: TGTGCCAGCAGCCCCAAAGGAGAGACAGAGAACACAGATACGCAGTCTTTT. Using reference TRBV25-1 and TRBJ2-3 for the parts outside the CDR3, the full variable domain is EADIYQTPRYLVIGTGKKITLECSQTMGHDKMYWYQQDPGMELHLIHYSYGVNSTEKGDLSSESTVSRIRTEHFPLTLESARPSHTSQYLCASSPKGETENTDTQSFGPGTRLTVL.

The gene calls are TRBV6-2 or TRBV6-3 and TRBJ2-7; the D gene is possibly TRBD1 (6 bases). Germline CDR1 reads MNHEY; CDR2 reads SVGEGT. The V end lost 2 bases, the J end lost 0 bases, and 23 bases lay between the germline ends. The CDR3 covers 19 residues. The CDR3, as DNA: TGTGCCAGCAGTTACGAGGGACAACGCTACCTACTTCCCTCCTACGAGCAGTACTTC. Residues: CASSYEGQRYLLPSYEQYF.

This clone turned up a few times. V is TRBV9 and J is TRBJ2-7; 9 positions agree with TRBD1. CDR1 is SGDLS and CDR2 is YYNGEE in the germline V gene. CDR3 length: 15 amino acids. V trimming: 3 bases; J trimming: 3 bases; junction bases outside the gene matches: 7. CDR3 sequence (DNA): TGTGCCAGCAGCGAAGGGACAGGGCCTTACTACGAGCAGTACTTC. Its translation is CASSEGTGPYYEQYF.

This chain uses TRBV24-1 with TRBJ2-1; 7 positions agree with TRBD2. The V and J ends lost 11 bases and 0 bases, in that order; junction bases with no gene match: 24. This CDR3 has 20 amino acids. Per germline, CDR1 KGHDR and CDR2 SFDVKD. Written as DNA, the CDR3 is TGTGCCAGCTCTCCACTTGCGACGGTCGGTGGCGGGAGCTCCTACAATGAGCAGTTCTTC. The encoded protein is CASSPLATVGGGSSYNEQFF.

This clone is judged large. V usage is TRBV6-1 and J usage is TRBJ2-2, with D maybe TRBD2 (5 bases). This CDR3 contains 12 residues. V gave up 4 bases and J gave up 8 bases, with 8 bases separating them. Per germline, CDR1 MNHNS and CDR2 SASEGT. In DNA form, the CDR3 reads TGTGCCAGCAGTGGGACTGTGGGGGAGCTGTTTTTT. It yields the protein CASSGTVGELFF.

This clone is categorized as medium-sized. The rearrangement links TRBV6-1 to TRBJ2-5; perhaps TRBD2 as D (6 bases). The V and J ends lost 5 bases and 2 bases respectively, with 12 bases between them. Germline V gene data show CDR1 as MNHNS and CDR2 as SASEGT. There are 14 residues in the CDR3. The CDR3 is CASSSLAMQETQYF. CDR3 bases: TGTGCCAGCAGTTCCCTAGCGATGCAAGAGACCCAGTACTTC.

This clone is labeled medium-sized. The chain has TRBV9 and TRBJ2-3; D is perhaps TRBD2 (6 bases). The CDR3 covers 15 residues. Germline values: CDR1 SGDLS, CDR2 YYNGEE. The germline V and J ends were trimmed by 4 bases and 6 bases, with 18 bases remaining between them. The CDR3 here is CASSPSGVNWDTQYF. CDR3 nucleotides: TGTGCCAGCAGCCCCTCGGGAGTCAACTGGGATACGCAGTATTTT.

V and J are TRBV20-1 and TRBJ1-1; possible D gene TRBD1, 5 bases. CDR3 size: 10 residues. The V gene's germline CDR1 is DFQATT and CDR2 SNEGSKA (reference sequence). V shed 7 bases and J shed 13 bases, with 16 bases lying between them. The CDR3 here is CSVGRGLGFF. The CDR3 DNA reads TGCAGTGTGGGGAGGGGATTAGGTTTCTTT.

This chain links TRBV30 with TRBJ2-3; perhaps TRBD2 as D (6 bases). Trimming shortened V by 0 bases and J by 4 bases, and 8 bases separated the two germline ends. CDR3 length: 13 amino acids. CDR1 is GTSNPN and CDR2 is SVGIG in the germline V gene (reference sequence). CDR3 nucleotide sequence: TGTGCCTGGAGTGTAACGGGAGCAGATACGCAGTATTTT. It encodes CAWSVTGADTQYF.

There are many counts of this clone. CDR3 residues: CASSGASGQTYNEQFF. CDR3 coding DNA: TGTGCCAGCAGCGGGGCTAGCGGGCAGACCTACAATGAGCAGTTCTTC. The chain uses TRBV4-2 and TRBJ2-1; 8 positions match TRBD2. The V gene's germline CDR1 is LGHNA and CDR2 YNFKEQ. The CDR3 is 16 amino acids. The junction had 8 bases not matched to a gene; V was cut back by 5 bases and J by 2 bases.

Comment on this clone: Germline and junction disagree at one end, which may indicate a read error. The chain combines TRBV5-1 with TRBJ2-1, with D perhaps matching TRBD1 or TRBD2 (6 bases each). This CDR3 is built from 16 residues. CDR1 and CDR2 from the germline V gene are SGHRS and YFSETQ. CDR3 nucleotides: TGCGCCAGCAGCTCGTACCCCGGCAGGGGCGGGAATGCGCAGTTCTTC. The encoded protein is CASSSYPGRGGNAQFF. Drawing the rest from reference TRBV5-1 and TRBJ2-1, the complete variable domain is KAGVTQTPRYLIKTRGQQVTLSCSPISGHRSVSWYQQTPGQGLQFLFEYFSETQRNKGNFPGRFSGRQFSNSRSEMNVSTLELGDSALYLCASSSYPGRGGNAQFFGPGTRLTVL.

This chain connects TRBV20-1 to TRBJ2-2, with a weak D call TRBD1 (6 bases). This CDR3 contains 15 residues. Germline CDR1 DFQATT, CDR2 SNEGSKA (reference sequence). V dropped 2 bases and J dropped 4 bases, with 14 bases sitting between them. The CDR3 DNA reads as TGCAGTGCTAGAAGCTCAACAGGGTCCACCGGGGAGCTGTTTTTT. Its translation: CSARSSTGSTGELFF.

This clone was seen many times. The V call is TRBV14, the J call TRBJ2-3; perhaps TRBD2 as D (6 bases). V was cut by 1 base and J by 10 bases, with 9 bases left in between. Germline lookup yields CDR1 SGHDN and CDR2 FVKESK. This CDR3 region has 12 residues. CDR3 region: CASSQAWEAQYF. CDR3 DNA: TGTGCCAGCAGCCAAGCTTGGGAGGCGCAGTATTTT. The full variable domain, in which reference TRBV14 and TRBJ2-3 provide the parts outside the CDR3, is EAGVTQFPSHSVIEKGQTVTLRCDPISGHDNLYWYRRVMGKEIKFLLHFVKESKQDESGMPNNRFLAERTGGTYSTLKVQPAELEDSGVYFCASSQAWEAQYFGPGTRLTVL.

Within the sample, this clone is medium-sized. V and J are TRBV30 and TRBJ2-2; 10 bases fit TRBD2. The CDR3 is made up of 14 amino acids. V was clipped by 5 bases and J by 3 bases; unmatched bases: 3. Germline CDR1 is GTSNPN and CDR2 is SVGIG (reference sequence). The CDR3 bases are TGTGCCTGGGCTAGCGGGAGAGACACCGGGGAGCTGTTTTTT. Protein product: CAWASGRDTGELFF.

The J gene is TRBJ2-2, the V gene TRBV20-1; 10 nucleotides match TRBD2. Trimming took 2 bases from V and 3 from J; bases not matched to a gene: 0. From germline, CDR1 is DFQATT and CDR2 SNEGSKA (reference sequence). This CDR3 is 14 amino acids long. The CDR3 DNA follows: TGCAGTGCTAGACTAGCGGGAGACACCGGGGAGCTGTTTTTT. Protein product: CSARLAGDTGELFF.

With regard to this clone: One end of the junction varies from germline; a read error may be responsible. The chain has TRBV30 and TRBJ2-1; 7 nucleotides align to TRBD2. CDR3 size: 15 residues. CDR1 and CDR2 (germline): GTSNPN, SVGIG (reference sequence). CDR3 in DNA: TGTGCCTTAGGAGTACTGCTAGCGGCCTACAATGAGCAGTTGTTC. As protein: CALGVLLAAYNEQLF.

Within the sample, this clone is medium-sized. V and J are TRBV20-1 and TRBJ2-7; 13 bases fit TRBD2. V trimming: 5 bases; J trimming: 6 bases; junction bases outside the gene matches: 7. CDR1 is DFQATT, CDR2 SNEGSKA, per germline (reference sequence). This CDR3 contains 14 residues. Here the CDR3 reads CSAQGLAGDGEQYF. CDR3 nucleotide sequence: TGCAGTGCTCAAGGACTAGCGGGAGATGGCGAGCAGTACTTC.

The rearrangement links TRBV20-1 to TRBJ1-3, with D hard to call. V was cut by 1 base and J by 1 base, with 5 bases left in between. The CDR3 spans 13 residues. The germline V gene encodes CDR1 DFQATT and CDR2 SNEGSKA (reference sequence). CDR3 in amino acids: CSARALSGNTIYF. Written as DNA, the CDR3 is TGCAGTGCTAGAGCCCTGTCTGGAAACACCATATATTTT.

Notes on this clone: Germline is not matched at one junction end, which may reflect a read error. The rearrangement joins TRBV7-8 to TRBJ1-2; 10 positions match TRBD1. Germline CDR1 SGHVS, CDR2 FQNEAQ. The CDR3 runs 14 residues. DNA of the CDR3: TGCGCCAGCAGCTGGACAGGGGGTTTCTATGGCTACACCTTC. Protein product: CASSWTGGFYGYTF.

CDR3 protein: CASSLQTDFNQPQHF. CDR3 coding DNA: TGTGCCAGCAGCCTCCAGACAGACTTCAATCAGCCCCAGCATTTT. The chain links TRBV4-2 to TRBJ1-5; D possibly corresponds to TRBD1 (5 bases). V lost 4 bases to trimming and J lost 3 bases, with 13 bases between them. CDR3 length: 15 residues. Germline-derived CDR1 and CDR2 are LGHNA and YNFKEQ.

This clone was counted between two and nine times. The V and J genes are TRBV28 and TRBJ2-3; no firm D call. The germline V gene encodes CDR1 MDHEN and CDR2 SYDVKM. Trimming stripped 3 bases from V and 0 bases from J, with 10 bases between. The CDR3 covers 15 residues. The CDR3 region has the DNA TGTGCCAGCAGTTTGGTCAGCGCGAGCACAGATACGCAGTATTTT. The encoded protein is CASSLVSASTDTQYF.

The chain has TRBV30 and TRBJ1-3, with D unclear. CDR1 and CDR2 (germline): GTSNPN, SVGIG (reference sequence). CDR3 length: 15 residues. The ends were cut back, 0 bases at V and 3 bases at J, with 12 bases in the middle. This chain's CDR3 is CAWSVVVGGGNTIYF. The CDR3 nucleotides read TGTGCCTGGAGTGTCGTGGTGGGAGGTGGAAACACCATATATTTT.